The 2 T cell receptor beta chains reported below all come from one sample, sequenced in a study of T-cell memory formation after mild COVID-19. TCRdb re-derived calls from the 5' RACE reads in MiXCR, one entry per CDR3 protein. The sample consists of 280,000 or so distinct CDR3 sequences, under 8.5% of them appearing once. Material for sequencing was PBMCs or a T cell subset sorted from them (not recorded which). The receptors were sampled from a man between 18 and 35 years old who had mild COVID-19 (a few samples of this study predate the infection). Cell type and time point are not known.

This clonotype showed up just a few times. The chain joins TRBV6-2 or TRBV6-3 to TRBJ2-1, with 8 bases identical to TRBD2. This CDR3 is built from 13 residues. Losses at the gene ends were 7 bases for V and 4 bases for J; bases not matched to a gene: 3. Germline lookup yields CDR1 MNHEY and CDR2 SVGEGT. DNA for the CDR3: TGTGCCAGCATTACGGGGGGGTACAATGAGCAGTTCTTC. Amino acid sequence: CASITGGYNEQFF.

There are a few counts of this clonotype. The chain joins TRBV6-5 to TRBJ2-1; 11 bases map to TRBD2. Unmatched junction bases numbered 3, after V lost 2 bases and J lost 6 bases. Germline values: CDR1 MNHEY, CDR2 SVGAGI. The CDR3 loop spans 15 amino acids. As DNA, the CDR3 is TGTGCCAGCAGTTACGATAGCGGGGGGGTCAATGAGCAGTTCTTC. Protein sequence: CASSYDSGGVNEQFF.